Listed below are T cell receptor beta chains from one sample, sequenced in a study of OX40 agonist ivuxolimab in advanced cancers. The repertoire was sequenced with immunoSEQ multiplex PCR; TCRdb's copy has only in-frame clones and lacks some. The sample has over 60,000 clones; 85% are singletons. The sequences come from CD4+ or CD8+ T cells sorted from blood, collected in a trial of the OX40 agonist ivuxolimab. The receptors come from an adult with an advanced solid tumor such as melanoma, head and neck, liver or kidney cancer. Each CDR3 is given with its conserved first and last residue. The D gene is left open where the match is weak. Size values are once, few and many counts, or a class for expanded clones, and some rows have none.

-,TRBV5-6,TRBJ2-3,-,TGTGCCAGCAGCCTCCCAGGGGCGGGTACGCAGTATTTT,CASSLPGAGTQYF
-,TRBV6-5,TRBJ2-5,-,TGTGCCAGCAGTCCTGGGGCCCCGGGTGGGGCCCAGTACTTC,CASSPGAPGGAQYF
few,TRBV7-2,TRBJ1-1,-,TGTGCCAGCAGCCATACAGGCCTGAACACTGAAGCTTTCTTT,CASSHTGLNTEAFF
-,TRBV28,TRBJ2-1,TRBD2,TGTGCCAGCAGTCCCAGCGGGGGGGCCTACAATGAGCAGTTCTTC,CASSPSGGAYNEQFF
-,TRBV7-3,TRBJ2-1,-,TGTGCCAGCAGCTTAATCAGGGCGGGTGAGCAGTTCTTC,CASSLIRAGEQFF
-,TRBV28,TRBJ2-7,TRBD2,TGTGCCAGCAGTTTGTGGGATAGGAGGGGTCGGAGCGGGGAGTACTTC,CASSLWDRRGRSGEYF
once,TRBV5-6,TRBJ2-5,TRBD2,TGTGCCAGCAGCTTGGTTAGCGGGAGCCAAGAGACCCAGTACTTC,CASSLVSGSQETQYF
-,TRBV5-1,TRBJ1-4,TRBD1,TGCGCCAGCAGCCGTCTCCCGACAGGGGCGAATGAAGAACTGTTTTTT,CASSRLPTGANEELFF
-,TRBV9,TRBJ1-4,TRBD1,TGTGCCAGCAGCGCCCAGACAGGGACTAATGAAAAACTGTTTTTT,CASSAQTGTNEKLFF
-,TRBV28,TRBJ2-4,-,TGTGCCAGCAGCGGTAAAAACATTCAGTACTTC,CASSGKNIQYF
-,TRBV5-1,TRBJ2-5,-,TGCGCCAGCAGCTTGAGAGCCAACGGAGAGACCCAGTACTTC,CASSLRANGETQYF
-,TRBV21-1,TRBJ2-7,-,TGTGCCAGCAGCATGTCAGGGGTCCGAGAGCAGTACTTC,CASSMSGVREQYF
-,TRBV5-1,TRBJ2-7,TRBD1,TGCGCCAGCAGGCCCCAAGGGACAGGGCCCTACGAGCAGTACTTC,CASRPQGTGPYEQYF
-,TRBV9,TRBJ1-2,TRBD1,TGTGCCAGCAGCCCCGGGACAGGGCATGGCTACACCTTC,CASSPGTGHGYTF
-,TRBV28,TRBJ2-7,-,TGTGCCAGCATACAAAATGGCGAGCAGTACTTC,CASIQNGEQYF
-,TRBV14,TRBJ1-1,-,TGTGCCAGCAGCTTTGGGCGGGGGAACACTGAAGCTTTCTTT,CASSFGRGNTEAFF
-,TRBV2,TRBJ2-1,-,TGTGCCAGCAGTGAGTTTGAATATCCAGTAAGAAGGGAGCAGTTCTTC,CASSEFEYPVRREQFF
-,TRBV18,TRBJ1-1,TRBD1,TGTGCCAGCTCCGGGACAGGGCGGAACACTGAAGCTTTCTTT,CASSGTGRNTEAFF
-,TRBV2,TRBJ2-7,-,TGTGCCGGGGGGCGGGAGAGGGCCTACGAGCAGTACTTC,CAGGRERAYEQYF
-,TRBV18,TRBJ2-4,TRBD1,TGTGCCAGCTCACTTCCGGGACAGGGTATCCTGGGAGCCAAAAACATTCAGTACTTC,CASSLPGQGILGAKNIQYF
-,TRBV2,TRBJ2-5,TRBD2,TGTGCCAGCGAGAGATTAGCGGGGATCCAAGAGACCCAGTACTTC,CASERLAGIQETQYF
-,TRBV6-5,TRBJ2-7,TRBD1,TGTGCCAGCAGTTACACCCGACAGGGAGTCCACGAGCAGTACTTC,CASSYTRQGVHEQYF
-,TRBV11-2,TRBJ2-7,-,TGTGCCAGCAGCCGGGATCCAGGTGCCTACGAGCAGTACTTC,CASSRDPGAYEQYF
-,TRBV28,TRBJ1-5,-,TGTGCCAGCAGTTCCCCGACGGGGGTCGGTCAGCCCCAGCATTTT,CASSSPTGVGQPQHF
-,TRBV4-3,TRBJ2-1,-,TGCGCCAGCAGCCAAGATCGTAGGTACAATGAGCAGTTCTTC,CASSQDRRYNEQFF
medium-sized,TRBV30,TRBJ1-2,-,TGTGCCTGGAGTCTGGAGAGGGGCGGCTATGGCTACACCTTC,CAWSLERGGYGYTF
-,TRBV11-2,TRBJ2-1,-,TGTGCCAGCAGCCCACGACGACAAAGTAGCTCCTACAATGAGCAGTTCTTC,CASSPRRQSSSYNEQFF
-,TRBV6-1,TRBJ2-7,TRBD1,TGTGCCAGCAGTGGGACAGGGGGACTTCCCGAGCAGTACTTC,CASSGTGGLPEQYF